Listed below are T cell receptor beta chains from one sample, sequenced in a study of blood T cell repertoires in COVID-19. This table comes from immunoSEQ multiplex PCR, and its TCRdb copy is limited to in-frame clones, with some not included. The sample carries over 100,000 clones, around 73% recorded once. Sequenced input: peripheral blood. The receptors stem from a man in his fifties or sixties with active or convalescent COVID-19. The CDR3 runs from the conserved cysteine through the conserved F or W. D genes are given only for firm matches. The listing skips clone size in some rows; elsewhere it reads once, few, many or a size class.

TRBJ1-1,-,TRBV11-2,-,TGTGCCAGCAGCTTAACTCTTGGGCCCCCGAACACTGAAGCTTTCTTT,CASSLTLGPPNTEAFF
TRBJ1-1,-,TRBV28,once,TGTGCCAGCAGTTTAGTGCAGGGCCCGAACACTGAAGCTTTCTTT,CASSLVQGPNTEAFF
TRBJ2-3,TRBD1,TRBV5-4,-,TGTGCCAGCAGCTTGGGGGGACAGGGGACGAATACGCAGTATTTT,CASSLGGQGTNTQYF
TRBJ1-1,TRBD1,TRBV19,-,TGTGCCAGTAGTACGGACAGGCGTAGGAACACTGAAGCTTTCTTT,CASSTDRRRNTEAFF
TRBJ2-1,TRBD2,TRBV5-1,-,TGCGCCAGCAGCTTGGGCGGGACTAGGGATGAGCAGTTCTTC,CASSLGGTRDEQFF
TRBJ2-7,TRBD1,TRBV13,-,TGTGCCAGCAGCTCCTCTAGGACAGGGGGAAAGGAGCAGTACTTC,CASSSSRTGGKEQYF
TRBJ1-4,-,TRBV29-1,-,TGCAGCGTTGAGGGCCTCGAGAAACTGTTTTTT,CSVEGLEKLFF
TRBJ2-7,-,TRBV7-3,-,TGTGCCAGCCCCCCGAAGGGAGGTTGGGAGCAGTACTTC,CASPPKGGWEQYF
TRBJ1-2,-,TRBV25-1,-,TGTGCCAGCAGTGGGGCCGCCCTTGCTTATGGCTACACCTTC,CASSGAALAYGYTF
TRBJ2-3,TRBD2,TRBV6-5,once,TGTGCCAGCAGTTCGAGACTAGCGGGAGGGACAGATACGCAGTATTTT,CASSSRLAGGTDTQYF
TRBJ2-1,TRBD2,TRBV6-2/TRBV6-3,-,TGTGCCAGCAGCGGGACTAGCGGGAGCAGTGAGCAGTTCTTC,CASSGTSGSSEQFF
TRBJ1-2,-,TRBV4-1,-,TGCGCCAGCAGCCCAGAAAAGGGGAACTATGGCTACACCTTC,CASSPEKGNYGYTF
TRBJ2-2,-,TRBV13,few,TGTGCCAGCAGCTTAGGCGGGAGTGGGACCGGGGAGCTGTTTTTT,CASSLGGSGTGELFF
TRBJ2-1,TRBD1,TRBV19,-,TGTGCCAGTAGGCCGGGACAGGGGGAAATTGAGCAGTTCTTC,CASRPGQGEIEQFF
TRBJ1-1,-,TRBV10-3,-,TGTGCCACCCGAAAGGACAGTGACGCTTTCTTT,CATRKDSDAFF
TRBJ1-6,TRBD1,TRBV5-1,-,TGCGCCAGCAGCTTGGGACAGGGATCTAATTCACCCCTCCACTTT,CASSLGQGSNSPLHF
TRBJ1-2,TRBD1,TRBV25-1,-,TGTGCCAGCAGTGCCCGACAGGGGTTTCATTATGGCTACACCTTC,CASSARQGFHYGYTF
TRBJ2-1,-,TRBV5-6,few,TGTGCCAGCAGCTTTAGCGGCCTGAGAAGGAATGAGCAGTTCTTC,CASSFSGLRRNEQFF
TRBJ1-3,-,TRBV7-9,few,TGTGCCAGCAGCTTAGCCACAGGGCGAGGAAACACCATATATTTT,CASSLATGRGNTIYF
TRBJ2-1,TRBD2,TRBV5-1,-,TGCGCCAGCAGCTTGAACGTAGCGGGAGACGGTAATGAGCAGTTCTTC,CASSLNVAGDGNEQFF
TRBJ1-5,-,TRBV7-8,-,TGTGCCAGCAGCTTACAGGGTCATAGCAATCAGCCCCAGCATTTT,CASSLQGHSNQPQHF
TRBJ2-1,-,TRBV15,-,TGTGCCACCAGCACTGTTAGCTCCCTAAATGAGCAGTTCTTC,CATSTVSSLNEQFF
TRBJ2-3,TRBD2,TRBV6-2/TRBV6-3,-,TGTGCCAGCAGTTACACGGGACTAGCGGGAGGGAGCACAGATACGCAGTATTTT,CASSYTGLAGGSTDTQYF
TRBJ2-2,-,TRBV3-1/TRBV3-2,few,TGTGCCAGCAGCCGCCACGGTCCCACCGGGGAGCTGTTTTTT,CASSRHGPTGELFF
TRBJ1-5,TRBD1,TRBV6-5,-,TGTGCCAGCAGTCCCAGGGGGCGCGGGAATCAGCCCCAGCATTTT,CASSPRGRGNQPQHF
TRBJ1-6,-,TRBV7-9,-,TGTGCCAGCAGCGGACGGACTCTCCACTTT,CASSGRTLHF
TRBJ1-2,-,TRBV5-6,few,TGTGCCAGCAGCTTACGGCAGGGGACCTATGGCTACACCTTC,CASSLRQGTYGYTF
TRBJ2-2,-,TRBV7-8,-,TGTGCCAGCAGCTGGGACACCACGAACACCGGGGAGCTGTTTTTT,CASSWDTTNTGELFF